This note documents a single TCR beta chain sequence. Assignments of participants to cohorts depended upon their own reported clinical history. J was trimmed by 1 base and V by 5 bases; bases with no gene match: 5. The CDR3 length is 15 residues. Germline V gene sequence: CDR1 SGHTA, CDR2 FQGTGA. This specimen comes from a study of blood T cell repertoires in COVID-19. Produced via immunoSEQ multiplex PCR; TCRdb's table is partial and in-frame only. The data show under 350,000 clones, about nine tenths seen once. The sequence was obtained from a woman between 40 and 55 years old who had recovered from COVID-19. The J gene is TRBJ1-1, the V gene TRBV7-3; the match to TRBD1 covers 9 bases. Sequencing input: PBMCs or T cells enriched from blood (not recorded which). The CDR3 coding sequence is TGTGCCAGCAGCCCAACGGACAGGGGGAACACTGAAGCTTTCTTT. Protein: CASSPTDRGNTEAFF.